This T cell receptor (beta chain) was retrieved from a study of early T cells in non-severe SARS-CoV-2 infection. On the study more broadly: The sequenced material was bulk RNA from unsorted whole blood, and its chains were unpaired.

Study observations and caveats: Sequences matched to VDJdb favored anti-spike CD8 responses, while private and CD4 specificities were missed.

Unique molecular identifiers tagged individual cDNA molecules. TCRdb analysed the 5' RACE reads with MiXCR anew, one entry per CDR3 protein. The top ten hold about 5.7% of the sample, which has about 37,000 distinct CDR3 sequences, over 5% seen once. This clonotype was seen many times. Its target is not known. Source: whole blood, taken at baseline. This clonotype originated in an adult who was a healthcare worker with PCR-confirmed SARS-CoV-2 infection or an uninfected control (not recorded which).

The CDR3 sequence: CASTRDTQLIRSSYEQYF. In DNA form, the CDR3 reads TGTGCCAGCACCCGGGACACCCAGTTAATTAGGAGCTCCTACGAGCAGTACTTC. This rearrangement joins TRBV5-8 to TRBJ2-7; the D gene is possibly TRBD1 (6 bases). Germline V gene data show CDR1 as SGHTS and CDR2 as YDEGEE. The V and J ends lost 6 bases and 0 bases respectively, with 25 bases between them. This CDR3 comprises 18 residues.